The next 9 T cell receptor beta chains were all read from a single sample in a study of CD8 T cells in Susac syndrome. Random hexamers were used to reverse transcribe an amount of about 0.5 to 1 ug RNA. MiXCR, applied by TCRdb to the immunoSEQ multiplex PCR reads, yields one record per CDR3 protein. Of approximately 190,000 distinct CDR3 sequences in the sample, 90% to 95% were seen once. Sequencing input: CD4+ T cells from PBMCs. These TCRs come from a human donor in good health.

The V call is TRBV19, the J call TRBJ1-4; D is unresolved. Germline V gives CDR1 LNHDA, CDR2 SQIVND (reference sequence). The CDR3 is 12 residues long. V dropped 6 bases and J dropped 7 bases, with 9 bases sitting between them. CDR3: CASRPEGEKLFF. Here the CDR3 DNA reads TGTGCCAGTAGACCCGAAGGTGAAAAACTGTTTTTT.

The rearrangement uses TRBV12-3 or TRBV12-4 and TRBJ1-3, with 10 bases identical to TRBD1. The CDR3 has 17 amino acids. The V and J ends lost 5 bases and 0 bases, in that order; junction bases with no gene match: 7. The CDR3 protein is CASSTWTGGSSGNTIYF. CDR3 bases: TGTGCCAGCAGTACTTGGACAGGGGGTAGCTCTGGAAACACCATATATTTT.

This rearrangement joins TRBV7-2 to TRBJ2-5; a weak D match, TRBD2 (6 bases). This CDR3 has 13 residues. V lost 5 bases to trimming and J lost 2 bases, with 9 bases between them. CDR1 and CDR2 (germline): SGHTA, FQGNSA. CDR3 nucleotide sequence: TGTGCCAGCAGCCGTAGCGGTCAAGAGACCCAGTACTTC. Its translation is CASSRSGQETQYF.

This chain links TRBV20-1 with TRBJ2-5, with 7 positions matching TRBD2. Germline loops: CDR1 DFQATT, CDR2 SNEGSKA (reference sequence). The CDR3 sequence is 12 residues long. The CDR3 sequence is CSAWGGSKTQYF. CDR3 coding DNA: TGCAGCGCCTGGGGGGGATCAAAGACCCAGTACTTC.

The chain uses TRBV7-9 and TRBJ2-2, with D unclear. CDR1 is SEHNR and CDR2 is FQNEAQ in the germline V gene (reference sequence). This CDR3 spans 14 amino acids. Trimming pared 4 bases from V and 4 bases from J, leaving 10 bases between. The CDR3 protein is CASSSLSSTGELFF. The DNA for the CDR3 is TGTGCCAGCAGCTCGCTGTCCTCCACCGGGGAGCTGTTTTTT.

V is TRBV29-1 and J is TRBJ1-1; a possible D gene is TRBD1 (5 bases). CDR1 is SQVTM, CDR2 ANQGSEA, per germline. V was clipped by 6 bases and J by 3 bases, with 5 bases between them. The CDR3 has 10 residues. In DNA, the CDR3 is TGCAGCGTCAGGGACACTGAAGCTTTCTTT. This gives the protein CSVRDTEAFF.

The CDR3 is CASSYVPLEAFF. CDR3 DNA sequence: TGTGCCAGCAGTTACGTACCACTTGAAGCTTTCTTT. The chain recombines TRBV6-6 with TRBJ1-1; D remains ambiguous. Per the germline V gene, CDR1 is MNHNY and CDR2 is SVGAGI (reference sequence). The V end was cut by 2 bases, the J end by 7 bases, with 8 bases between. The CDR3 is made up of 12 amino acids.

The chain is built from TRBV5-6 and TRBJ2-2; no firm D call. CDR3 length: 13 residues. V lost 1 base and J 8 bases, leaving 9 bases between the germline ends. CDR1 is SGHDT, CDR2 YYEEEE, per germline. CDR3 protein: CASSLNPVGELFF. The CDR3 nucleotides read TGTGCCAGCAGCTTGAACCCGGTTGGGGAGCTGTTTTTT. Drawing the rest from reference TRBV5-6 and TRBJ2-2, the complete variable domain is DAGVTQSPTHLIKTRGQQVTLRCSPKSGHDTVSWYQQALGQGPQFIFQYYEEEERQRGNFPDRFSGHQFPNYSSELNVNALLLGDSALYLCASSLNPVGELFFGEGSRLTVL.

The chain recombines TRBV2 with TRBJ1-5, with D perhaps matching TRBD1 (6 bases). CDR1 is SNHLY, CDR2 FYNNEI, per germline. Trimming removed 6 bases at V and 0 bases at J, with 15 bases between. The CDR3 totals 16 residues. The DNA for the CDR3 is TGTGCCAGCAGCGGGACACTGGGGGCTAGCAATCAGCCCCAGCATTTT. This sequence encodes CASSGTLGASNQPQHF. Full variable domain (outside the CDR3, taken from reference TRBV2 and TRBJ1-5): EPEVTQTPSHQVTQMGQEVILRCVPISNHLYFYWYRQILGQKVEFLVSFYNNEISEKSEIFDDQFSVERPDGSNFTLKIRSTKLEDSAMYFCASSGTLGASNQPQHFGDGTRLSIL.